This T cell receptor beta chain was retrieved from a study of T cells in Graves' hyperthyroidism and ophthalmopathy. Notes on the study in general: Ophthalmopathy, as predicted by the model, came a median roughly 6.5 months after the prediction. The authors' 13 V-J model separated ophthalmopathy from stable hyperthyroidism.

V was cut by 1 base and J by 2 bases, with 12 bases left in between. The CDR3 consists of 15 residues. Germline values: CDR1 SQVTM, CDR2 ANQGSEA. Active moderate-to-severe ophthalmopathy, Clinical Activity Score at least 3, NOSPECS at least 4, under 3 months' duration. Uncontrolled infection, other autoimmune disease, pregnancy or lactation disqualified patients from enrolment. As regards this clonotype: Antigen: not known.

TCR beta CDR3 sequences were amplified from RNA transcripts. Carried out on the TCR CDR3, a first-round RT-PCR used the HTBI primer set. One entry per CDR3 protein, called by TCRdb with MiXCR from the multiplex PCR reads. The sample yields hundreds of thousands of distinct CDR3 sequences, about 20% seen once. Sequences were obtained from blood. The chain recombines TRBV29-1 with TRBJ1-5; D is unclear. This sequence originates from a man aged 35 to 55 with Graves' ophthalmopathy. The CDR3 protein is CSVEVCLDGNQPQHF. The CDR3 nucleotides read TGCAGCGTTGAAGTTTGCTTAGACGGCAATCAGCCCCAGCATTTT. Variable domain in full (rest from reference TRBV29-1 and TRBJ1-5): SAVISQKPSRDICQRGTSLTIQCQVDSQVTMMFWYRQQPGQSLTLIATANQGSEATYESGFVIDKFPISRPNLTFSTLTVSNMSPEDSSIYLCSVEVCLDGNQPQHFGDGTRLSIL.